This TCR beta chain was captured in a study of cytomegalovirus exposure and HLA in healthy donors. Study results and limitations: The likely explanation for a cluster of highly shared sequence variants was sequencing artifact. Across donors, most TCRs were seen rarely, yet some public ones were widespread.

Remarks on this clone: Antigen: not known.

Use of 60 Vbeta and 13 Jbeta primers characterized the PCR. This table comes from immunoSEQ multiplex PCR, and its TCRdb copy is limited to in-frame clones, with some not included. The sample yields some 50,000 clones, under 75% seen once. This TCR derives from a man aged 25-45 years in good health and CMV-seronegative. The sample was PBMCs.

The CDR3 loop is CSVEDNGYTF. The CDR3 DNA reads TGCAGCGTTGAAGATAATGGCTACACCTTC. The chain uses TRBV29-1 and TRBJ1-2; no clear D gene. This CDR3 contains 10 residues. Trimming took 0 bases from V and 6 from J, leaving 2 bases between them. CDR1 is SQVTM and CDR2 is ANQGSEA in the germline V gene.